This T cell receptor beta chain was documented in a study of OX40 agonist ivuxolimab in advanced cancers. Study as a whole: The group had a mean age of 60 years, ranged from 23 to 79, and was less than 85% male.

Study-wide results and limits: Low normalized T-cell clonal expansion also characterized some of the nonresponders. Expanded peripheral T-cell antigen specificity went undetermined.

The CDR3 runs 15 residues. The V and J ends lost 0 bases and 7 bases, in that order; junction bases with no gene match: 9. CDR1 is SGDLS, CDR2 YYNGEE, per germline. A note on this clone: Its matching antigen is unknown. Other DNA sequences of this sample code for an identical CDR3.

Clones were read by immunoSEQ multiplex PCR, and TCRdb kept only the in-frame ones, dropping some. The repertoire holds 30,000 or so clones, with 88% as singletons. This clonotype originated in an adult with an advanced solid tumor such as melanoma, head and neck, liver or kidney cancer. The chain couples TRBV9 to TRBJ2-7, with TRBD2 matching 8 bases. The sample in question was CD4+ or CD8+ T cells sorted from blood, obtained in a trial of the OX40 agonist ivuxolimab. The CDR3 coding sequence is TGTGCCAGCAGCGTAGGGGCGGCCACGGGGGGGGAGCAGTACTTC. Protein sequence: CASSVGAATGGEQYF.